The next 11 T cell receptor beta chains were all read from a single sample in a study of OX40 agonist ivuxolimab in advanced cancers. Measured with immunoSEQ multiplex PCR; TCRdb has only the in-frame clones, and not every one. The table records 70,000 to 95,000 clones, roughly 89% of them present only once. Source: CD4+ or CD8+ T cells sorted from blood, taken in a trial of the OX40 agonist ivuxolimab. These receptors originate from an adult with an advanced solid tumor such as melanoma, head and neck, liver or kidney cancer.

Only a few counts were recorded for this clone. The chain carries TRBV19 and TRBJ2-3; TRBD1 aligns across 9 bases. Germline CDR1 reads LNHDA; CDR2 reads SQIVND (reference sequence). This CDR3 is built from 15 residues. V lost 6 bases, J lost 4 bases, and 8 bases stayed unmatched. CDR3 region: CASRPGQGSADTQYF. Written as DNA, the CDR3 is TGTGCCAGTAGGCCCGGACAGGGGAGCGCAGATACGCAGTATTTT.

This clone occurred a few times. This chain joins TRBV15 and TRBJ1-1, with D uncertain. Germline CDR1 is LNHNV and CDR2 is YYDKDF (reference sequence). The CDR3 is 12 amino acids. Trimming took 8 bases from V and 8 from J, leaving 15 bases between them. The CDR3 protein is CATRGGEAEAFF. The CDR3 nucleotides are TGTGCCACCCGAGGTGGGGAGGCCGAAGCTTTCTTT.

Only one count was recorded for this clone. V usage is TRBV27 and J usage is TRBJ1-4; D not certain. CDR1 and CDR2 from the germline V gene are MNHEY and SMNVEV (reference sequence). V lost 5 bases, J lost 7 bases, and 14 bases lay in between. This CDR3 is built from 14 residues. DNA for the CDR3: TGTGCCAGCAGTCCCCTAGGGCCAGGTGAAAAACTGTTTTTT. This gives the protein CASSPLGPGEKLFF.

This clone was detected only once. The chain uses TRBV15 and TRBJ2-1, with TRBD1 identical over 8 bases. The V gene end was trimmed by 0 bases and the J gene end by 8 bases; junction bases not matched to a gene: 15. The CDR3 contains 18 residues. In germline, CDR1 is LNHNV, CDR2 YYDKDF (reference sequence). CDR3 residues: CATSRDRVILTGGYEQFF. The CDR3 DNA follows: TGTGCCACCAGCAGAGATCGGGTGATCCTTACAGGGGGATATGAGCAGTTCTTC.

This clone was seen only a few times. V is TRBV2 and J is TRBJ2-7; D perhaps matches TRBD1 (5 bases). The germline V and J ends were trimmed by 5 bases and 2 bases, with 7 bases remaining between them. The CDR3 is 12 residues long. CDR1 is SNHLY, CDR2 FYNNEI, per germline. CDR3 region: CASSTGAYEQYF. The DNA of the CDR3 is TGTGCCAGCAGTACAGGAGCCTACGAGCAGTACTTC.

The V call is TRBV10-2, the J call TRBJ2-1, with 11 bases identical to TRBD2. This CDR3 comprises 15 residues. V gave up 3 bases and J gave up 8 bases; unmatched junction bases: 6. CDR1 and CDR2 from the germline V gene are WSHSY and SAAADI. The CDR3 loop is CASSDIAGGQHEQFF. The CDR3 nucleotides read TGCGCCAGCAGTGACATAGCGGGAGGGCAACATGAGCAGTTCTTC.

The chain links TRBV9 to TRBJ2-1; TRBD1 aligns across 9 bases. The CDR3 is 14 residues long. The germline V gene has CDR1 SGDLS and CDR2 YYNGEE. With V trimmed by 1 base and J by 8 bases, 4 bases remained unmatched. DNA for the CDR3: TGTGCCAGCAGCGTAAGACAGGGGGTAGATGAGCAGTTCTTC. Its protein product is CASSVRQGVDEQFF.

The chain joins TRBV7-3 to TRBJ2-7, with 9 positions matching TRBD2. Germline V gene lookup returns CDR1 SGHTA and CDR2 FQGTGA. With 4 bases clipped from V and 6 bases from J, the junction kept 10 bases outside the gene matches. The CDR3 has 15 amino acids. CDR3 nucleotide sequence: TGTGCCAGCAGCTCAATAGCGGGAGCTTTATCCGAGCAGTACTTC. Amino acids: CASSSIAGALSEQYF.

This clone was recorded only once. V gene TRBV19 combines with J gene TRBJ1-1, with 7 bases fitting TRBD1. The ends lost 7 bases at V and 1 base at J; junction bases unmatched: 6. The V gene's germline CDR1 is LNHDA and CDR2 SQIVND (reference sequence). The CDR3 is made up of 14 amino acids. The CDR3 spells CASMEGQKNTEAFF. The DNA for the CDR3 is TGTGCCAGTATGGAGGGACAGAAGAACACTGAAGCTTTCTTT. The full variable domain, its missing parts supplied by reference TRBV19 and TRBJ1-1, is DGGITQSPKYLFRKEGQNVTLSCEQNLNHDAMYWYRQDPGQGLRLIYYSQIVNDFQKGDIAEGYSVSREKKESFPLTVTSAQKNPTAFYLCASMEGQKNTEAFFGQGTRLTVV.

This clone was seen just once. V usage is TRBV7-3 and J usage is TRBJ2-1; 8 bases are shared with TRBD2. V lost 4 bases to trimming and J lost 6 bases; unmatched junction nucleotides: 8. Germline loops: CDR1 SGHTA, CDR2 FQGTGA. CDR3 length equals 15 residues. CDR3 in DNA: TGTGCCAGCAGCTGGGGACTAGGCGTACTCAATGAGCAGTTCTTC. Protein product: CASSWGLGVLNEQFF.

The V and J genes are TRBV7-9 and TRBJ2-7; possibly TRBD1 for D (6 bases). The CDR3 runs 14 residues. Germline V gene lookup returns CDR1 SEHNR and CDR2 FQNEAQ (reference sequence). Trimming took off 1 base at V and 2 bases at J, with 9 bases between the two ends. The CDR3 DNA sequence: TGTGCCAGCAGCTTAGGGGACAACCCCTACGAGCAGTACTTC. This codes for CASSLGDNPYEQYF.